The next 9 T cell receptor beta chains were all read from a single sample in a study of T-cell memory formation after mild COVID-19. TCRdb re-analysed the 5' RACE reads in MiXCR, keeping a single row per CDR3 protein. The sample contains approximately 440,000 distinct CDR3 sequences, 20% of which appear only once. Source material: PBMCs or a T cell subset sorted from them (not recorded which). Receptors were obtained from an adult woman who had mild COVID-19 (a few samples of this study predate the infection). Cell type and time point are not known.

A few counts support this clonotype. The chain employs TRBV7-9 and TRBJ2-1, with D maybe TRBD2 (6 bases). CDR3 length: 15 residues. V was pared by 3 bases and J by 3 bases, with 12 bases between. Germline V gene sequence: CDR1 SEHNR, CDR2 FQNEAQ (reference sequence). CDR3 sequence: CASSLVAGLYNEQFF. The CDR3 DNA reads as TGTGCCAGCAGCTTGGTGGCGGGGCTCTACAATGAGCAGTTCTTC. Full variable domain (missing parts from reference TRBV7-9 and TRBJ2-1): DTGVSQNPRHKITKRGQNVTFRCDPISEHNRLYWYRQTLGQGPEFLTYFQNEAQLEKSRLLSDRFSAERPKGSFSTLEIQRTEQGDSAMYLCASSLVAGLYNEQFFGPGTRLTVL.

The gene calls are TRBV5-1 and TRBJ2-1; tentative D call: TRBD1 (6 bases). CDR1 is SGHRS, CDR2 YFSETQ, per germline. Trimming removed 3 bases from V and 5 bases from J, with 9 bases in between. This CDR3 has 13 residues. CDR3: CASSSWTDNEQFF. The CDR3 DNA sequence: TGCGCCAGCAGCTCCTGGACAGACAATGAGCAGTTCTTC.

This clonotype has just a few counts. CDR3 bases: TGTGCCAGCAGCTCGCTGAGTAATCAGGGAGATCAGCCCCAGCATTTT. It yields the protein CASSSLSNQGDQPQHF. The chain has TRBV7-9 and TRBJ1-5, with D perhaps TRBD1 (5 bases). The CDR3 totals 16 residues. CDR1 is SEHNR and CDR2 is FQNEAQ in the germline V gene (reference sequence). Trimming pared 4 bases from V and 5 bases from J, leaving 18 bases between.

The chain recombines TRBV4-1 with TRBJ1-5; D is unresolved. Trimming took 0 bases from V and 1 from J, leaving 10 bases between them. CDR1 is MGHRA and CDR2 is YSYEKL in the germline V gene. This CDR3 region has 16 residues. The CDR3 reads CASSQDRIGSNQPQHF. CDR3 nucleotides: TGCGCCAGCAGCCAAGACAGGATAGGAAGCAATCAGCCCCAGCATTTT.

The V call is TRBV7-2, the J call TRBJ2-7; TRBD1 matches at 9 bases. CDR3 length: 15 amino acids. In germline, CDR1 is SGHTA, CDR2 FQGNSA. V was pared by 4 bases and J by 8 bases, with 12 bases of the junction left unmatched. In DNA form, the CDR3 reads TGTGCCAGCAGCTCCGCCGGGACAGGGAATCTCCAGCAGTACTTC. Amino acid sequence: CASSSAGTGNLQQYF.

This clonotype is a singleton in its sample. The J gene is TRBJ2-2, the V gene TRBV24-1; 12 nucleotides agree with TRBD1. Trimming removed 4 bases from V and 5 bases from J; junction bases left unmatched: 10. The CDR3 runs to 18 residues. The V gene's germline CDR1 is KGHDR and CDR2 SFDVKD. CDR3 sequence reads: CATSETPGQGARTGELFF. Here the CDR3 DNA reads TGTGCCACCAGTGAGACCCCGGGACAGGGGGCGAGAACCGGGGAGCTGTTTTTT.

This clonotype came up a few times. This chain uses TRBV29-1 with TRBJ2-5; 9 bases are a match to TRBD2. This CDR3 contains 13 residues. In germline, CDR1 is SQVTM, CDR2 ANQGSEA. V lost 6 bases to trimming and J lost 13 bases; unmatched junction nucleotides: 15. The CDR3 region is CSVLAGADKSRYF. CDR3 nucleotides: TGCAGCGTCTTAGCGGGGGCCGACAAGAGCAGGTACTTC. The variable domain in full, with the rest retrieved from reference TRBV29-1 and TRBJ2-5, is SAVISQKPSRDICQRGTSLTIQCQVDSQVTMMFWYRQQPGQSLTLIATANQGSEATYESGFVIDKFPISRPNLTFSTLTVSNMSPEDSSIYLCSVLAGADKSRYFGPGTRLLVL.

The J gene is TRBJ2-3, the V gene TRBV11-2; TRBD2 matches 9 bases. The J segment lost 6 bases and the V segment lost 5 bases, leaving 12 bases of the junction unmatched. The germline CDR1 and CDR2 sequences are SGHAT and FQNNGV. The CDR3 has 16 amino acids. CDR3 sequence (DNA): TGTGCCAGCAGCCCCGTGGGAGCGGGGGGCCGGGATACGCAGTATTTT. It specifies CASSPVGAGGRDTQYF.

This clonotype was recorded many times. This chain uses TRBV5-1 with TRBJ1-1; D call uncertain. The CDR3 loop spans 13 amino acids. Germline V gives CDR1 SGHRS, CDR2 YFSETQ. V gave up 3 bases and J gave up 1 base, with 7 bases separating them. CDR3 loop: CASSWTENTEAFF. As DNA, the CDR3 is TGCGCCAGCAGCTGGACTGAGAACACTGAAGCTTTCTTT.